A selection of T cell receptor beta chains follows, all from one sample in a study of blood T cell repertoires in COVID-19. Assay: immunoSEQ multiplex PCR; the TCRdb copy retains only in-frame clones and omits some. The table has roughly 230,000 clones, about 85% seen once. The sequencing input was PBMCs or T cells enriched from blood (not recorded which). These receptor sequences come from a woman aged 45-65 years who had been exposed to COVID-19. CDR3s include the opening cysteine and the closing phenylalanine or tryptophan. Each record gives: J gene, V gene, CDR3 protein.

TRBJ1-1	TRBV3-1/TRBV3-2	CASSQAGSLTNTEAFF
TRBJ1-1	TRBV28	CASSSINPGQGATEAFF
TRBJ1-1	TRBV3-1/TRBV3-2	CASSQAERAFF
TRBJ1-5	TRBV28	CASSSYRGSNQPQHF
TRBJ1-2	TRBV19	CASSPVPTYGYTF
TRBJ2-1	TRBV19	CASSNLQGNEQFF
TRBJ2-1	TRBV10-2	CASSETLSLAGGDYEQFF
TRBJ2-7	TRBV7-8	CASSSDMGTGVREQYF
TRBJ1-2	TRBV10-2	CASQTHDYGYTF
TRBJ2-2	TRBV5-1	CASSFRLSGQANTGELFF
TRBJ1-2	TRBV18	CASSPRGQANYGYTF
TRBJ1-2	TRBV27	CASSSRAFYGYTF
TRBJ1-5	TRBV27	CASSLRSGYGNQPQHF
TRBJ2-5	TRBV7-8	CASSVGGETQYF
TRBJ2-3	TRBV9	CASSVAVAGLTDTQYF
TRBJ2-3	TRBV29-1	CSVGPGGPDTQYF
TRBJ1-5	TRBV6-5	CASGTGNQPQHF
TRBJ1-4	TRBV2	CASSGAGANEKLFF
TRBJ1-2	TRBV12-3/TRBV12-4	CASSSSINYGYTF
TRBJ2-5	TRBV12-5	CASGQEETQYF
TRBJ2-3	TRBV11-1	CASSLGQTISTDTQYF
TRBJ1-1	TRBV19	CASSNHRRGNTEAFF
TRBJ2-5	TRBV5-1	CASSFTSGGQETQYF
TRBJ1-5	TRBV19	CASSIVERGQPQHF
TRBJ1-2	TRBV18	CASSPNLGQGSANYGYTF
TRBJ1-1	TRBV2	CASRGPGGRTEAFF
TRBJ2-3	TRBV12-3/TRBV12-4	CASSREQGAQYF
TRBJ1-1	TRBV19	CASSIDPGQEAFF
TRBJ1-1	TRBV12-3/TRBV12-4	CASRRGHGAFF
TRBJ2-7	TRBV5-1	CASSFIGGSEQYF
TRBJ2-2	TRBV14	CASSQVHPVPTGELFF
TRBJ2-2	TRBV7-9	CASSEGVTGELFF
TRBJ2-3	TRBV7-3	CASSLRGGGTDTQYF